Listed below are T cell receptor beta chains from one sample, sequenced in a study of neurological immune-mediated disorders. TCRdb reprocessed the 5' RACE reads with MiXCR, giving one entry per CDR3 protein. Of 42,000 or so distinct CDR3 sequences listed, approximately 2.4% were seen once; the top ten hold 10% to 15%. The sample was PBMCs. The receptors stem from a man aged 25-45 years with multiple sclerosis. CDR3s include the opening cysteine and the closing phenylalanine or tryptophan. A D gene is named only where the DNA matches it firmly.

D	V	J	CDR3
TRBD2	TRBV5-1	TRBJ2-2	CASSLQTSGLLGELFF
-	TRBV12-3/TRBV12-4	TRBJ2-5	CASSFHGGEETQYF
TRBD1	TRBV20-1	TRBJ2-5	CSASYRDREETQYF
-	TRBV5-5	TRBJ2-5	CASSYHSRQETQYF
TRBD1	TRBV5-8	TRBJ2-2	CASSRWTPGQLAGELFF
-	TRBV20-1	TRBJ2-6	CSARPTGTGANVLTF
TRBD2	TRBV6-1	TRBJ2-5	CATRASGGGETQYF
TRBD1	TRBV20-1	TRBJ1-5	CSARGQGGNQPQHF
TRBD1	TRBV12-3/TRBV12-4	TRBJ2-3	CASVNLGQGEDTQYF
TRBD2	TRBV4-1	TRBJ2-3	CASSRTLAGADTQYF
TRBD2	TRBV5-6	TRBJ2-5	CASSSLASEGTQYF
-	TRBV2	TRBJ2-5	CASSEVYDQETQYF
TRBD2	TRBV24-1	TRBJ2-1	CATSDLRTSGRYEQFF
-	TRBV5-1	TRBJ1-2	CASSLGQDYGYTF
TRBD2	TRBV3-1	TRBJ2-2	CASSPRTSGNTGELFF
-	TRBV20-1	TRBJ2-1	CSAPGPRVAPHNEQFF
TRBD2	TRBV20-1	TRBJ2-1	CSAYPGTSGYNEQFF
-	TRBV20-1	TRBJ2-2	CSARGSNTGELFF
TRBD1	TRBV20-1	TRBJ2-1	CSVPGQGGDEQFF
TRBD2	TRBV20-1	TRBJ2-3	CSARVVAGGSTDTQYF
TRBD2	TRBV20-1	TRBJ2-7	CSAISGGETYEQYF
-	TRBV28	TRBJ2-2	CASRRQENTGELFF
-	TRBV27	TRBJ2-3	CASSLSLVGEDTQYF
-	TRBV20-1	TRBJ1-5	CSATLPDSSNQPQHF
TRBD1	TRBV7-3	TRBJ1-6	CASSLGDRNNSPLHF
-	TRBV27	TRBJ2-3	CASSRRGVTDTQYF
-	TRBV28	TRBJ2-7	CASRSDFSSYEQYF